Sequencing of this TCR beta chain was carried out in a study of blood T cells in healthy people across ages. Primed by a sample-barcoded 5' primer and a J-beta primer mix, a second PCR proceeded for 7 to 11 cycles. TCRdb recomputed calls from the 5' RACE reads with MiXCR, one row per CDR3 protein. Among roughly 1,700,000 distinct CDR3 sequences, over 25% were seen once, and the ten largest hold roughly 8.2%. Study conclusions and caveats: It was the long-lived donors that had more naive CD4+ cells and higher diversity than aged donors.

Regarding this clonotype: Its antigen is unknown.

Isolated PBMCs totaled at least 6 million in each sample. The germline gives CDR1 MNHEY, CDR2 SVGAGI. CDR3 length equals 18 residues. The V and J ends lost 2 bases and 7 bases, in that order; junction bases with no gene match: 14. What was sequenced was blood. This receptor was taken from a woman aged 30 to 39 in good health. The J gene is TRBJ2-3, the V gene TRBV6-5; 11 bases agree with TRBD1. The chain's CDR3 is CASSYGGQRTGGMNTQYF. The CDR3 DNA follows: TGTGCCAGCAGTTACGGCGGTCAGCGGACAGGGGGCATGAATACGCAGTATTTT.